This passage covers 7 T cell receptor beta chains from one sample sequenced in a study of human T cells and chemical hapten exposure. Time point noted: pre-sensitization, week 0. Treatment defined: therapeutic diphenylcyclopropenone sensitization with weekly scalp DPC. Each CDR3 protein is one row after TCRdb ran MiXCR on the RACE reads. This table holds around 330,000 distinct CDR3 sequences, approximately 5.8% found once. Sequencing was performed on whole blood, taken in connection with sensitization to the hapten diphenylcyclopropenone (DPC). The receptor source for this set is a woman aged 18-30 years with alopecia areata. Some clones in this sample may be carry-over from other donors' samples.

This clonotype was seen many times. The chain recombines TRBV14 with TRBJ1-5; D is unclear. In germline, CDR1 is SGHDN, CDR2 FVKESK. Trimming stripped 0 bases from V and 4 bases from J, with 7 bases between. The CDR3 is 14 amino acids. CDR3 nucleotides: TGTGCCAGCAGCCAAGATCATGGGAATCAGCCCCAGCATTTT. This gives the protein CASSQDHGNQPQHF. The whole variable domain, remainder taken from reference TRBV14 and TRBJ1-5, is EAGVTQFPSHSVIEKGQTVTLRCDPISGHDNLYWYRRVMGKEIKFLLHFVKESKQDESGMPNNRFLAERTGGTYSTLKVQPAELEDSGVYFCASSQDHGNQPQHFGDGTRLSIL.

This chain joins TRBV2 and TRBJ2-1, with 11 bases fitting TRBD2. In germline, CDR1 is SNHLY, CDR2 FYNNEI. There are 15 residues in the CDR3. V lost 6 bases to trimming and J lost 7 bases; unmatched junction nucleotides: 8. CDR3 loop: CASRPFSGGANEQFF. CDR3 nucleotides: TGTGCCAGCAGACCCTTTAGCGGGGGGGCGAATGAGCAGTTCTTC.

V usage is TRBV3-1 and J usage is TRBJ2-1; unclear D gene. Germline V CDR1 and CDR2: LGHDT, YNNKEL (reference sequence). This CDR3 contains 13 residues. The ends were cut back, 2 bases at V and 6 bases at J, with 8 bases in the middle. The chain's CDR3 is CASSQQNLNEQFF. Here the CDR3 DNA reads TGTGCCAGCAGCCAACAGAACCTCAATGAGCAGTTCTTC.

The V gene is TRBV4-1, the J gene TRBJ1-2, with D uncertain. The CDR3 totals 18 residues. Trimming cost V 0 bases and J 2 bases, with 19 bases left between them. The germline V gene has CDR1 MGHRA and CDR2 YSYEKL. CDR3: CASSQEVWIGSGNYGYTF. Here the CDR3 DNA reads TGCGCCAGCAGCCAAGAAGTGTGGATTGGGTCAGGAAACTATGGCTACACCTTC.

This clonotype was counted at least ten times. The CDR3 DNA sequence: TGTGCCAGCAGCTTAAATGAGGGTTCCTACAATGAGCAGTTCTTC. Protein: CASSLNEGSYNEQFF. The rearrangement links TRBV7-2 to TRBJ2-1; possible D gene TRBD2, 5 bases. This CDR3 region has 15 residues. Trimming left V 2 bases short and J 1 base short, with 9 bases between. From germline, CDR1 is SGHTA and CDR2 FQGNSA.

This clonotype was picked up a small number of times. The chain links TRBV5-6 to TRBJ1-4; TRBD1 matches 8 bases. Germline V gene sequence: CDR1 SGHDT, CDR2 YYEEEE. The ends lost 3 bases at V and 7 bases at J; junction bases unmatched: 5. The CDR3 loop spans 14 amino acids. The CDR3 region has the DNA TGTGCCAGCAGCTGGGGGACAGGAGGTGAAAAACTGTTTTTT. This translates into CASSWGTGGEKLFF.

This chain uses TRBV18 with TRBJ1-5; no definite D call. The CDR3 has 16 amino acids. Trimming removed 5 bases at V and 0 bases at J, with 14 bases between. The germline V gene has CDR1 KGHSH and CDR2 LQKENI. The CDR3 DNA reads as TGTGCCAGCTCAGCACAGACAAGGACTAGCAATCAGCCCCAGCATTTT. Its translation: CASSAQTRTSNQPQHF.